The rows below give T cell receptor beta chains drawn from one sample of a study of cytotoxic CD8 clonotypes in ibrutinib-treated CLL. TCRdb keeps only in-frame clones here, not all; method: immunoSEQ multiplex PCR. The data contain about 130,000 clones, 70% to 80% of them seen just once; the ten biggest clones take up roughly 13%. The specimen was PBMCs, collected after 12 months of ibrutinib treatment. The receptors come from a human donor with chronic lymphocytic leukemia. Each CDR3 is given with its conserved first and last residue. A D gene is named only where the DNA matches it firmly. Some rows mark clone size as missing; the rest say once, few, many or name a class of expanded clone.

TRBJ2-1	TRBV7-8	NA	NA	TGTGCCAGCAGCCCTCGGGGGAGCGAGCAGTTCTTC	CASSPRGSEQFF
TRBJ2-7	TRBV5-6	NA	few	TGTGCCAGCAGCTTACAGGGGGGGTACGAGCAGTACTTC	CASSLQGGYEQYF
TRBJ2-7	TRBV12-5	TRBD1	NA	TGTGCTAGTGGTTTCGGGACAGCCTCCTACGAGCAGTACTTC	CASGFGTASYEQYF
TRBJ2-7	TRBV4-2	NA	NA	TGTGCCAGCAGCCAAGATCCTAGGCTCTCCTACGAGCAGTACTTC	CASSQDPRLSYEQYF
TRBJ2-5	TRBV15	NA	NA	TGTGCCACCAGCAGCAACCCGGGACTTCTAGGTAGGGGGACCCAGTACTTC	CATSSNPGLLGRGTQYF
TRBJ2-1	TRBV6-5	NA	NA	TGTGCCAGCAGTTACGTAGGGGTAGGGATCTACAATGAGCAGTTCTTC	CASSYVGVGIYNEQFF
TRBJ2-7	TRBV7-2	TRBD2	NA	TGTGCCAGCAGCTTAAGCCAAGGCCTAGCGGGATCATTCGAGCAGTACTTC	CASSLSQGLAGSFEQYF
TRBJ2-1	TRBV27	TRBD2	NA	TGTGCCAGCAGTTCCGACTCGACTAGCGGGAGACTCAATGAGCAGTTCTTC	CASSSDSTSGRLNEQFF
TRBJ2-7	TRBV19	NA	NA	TGTGCCAGTAGTATGGTTACAGGACCACTCTACGAGCAGTACTTC	CASSMVTGPLYEQYF
TRBJ2-3	TRBV13	TRBD2	NA	TGTGCCAGCAGCCCCGTACTAGCGGGAGGGCCGGATACGCAGTATTTT	CASSPVLAGGPDTQYF
TRBJ1-1	TRBV11-2	NA	NA	TGTGCCAGCAAAATAAAATGGGGGACGAACACTGAAGCTTTCTTT	CASKIKWGTNTEAFF
TRBJ2-7	TRBV7-2	NA	NA	TGTGCCAGCAGCCAGGAGGGGTCCCGCTCCTACGAGCAGTACTTC	CASSQEGSRSYEQYF
TRBJ2-7	TRBV7-9	NA	NA	TGTGCCAGCAGCTTAGAAACCTACTCCTACGAGCAGTACTTC	CASSLETYSYEQYF
TRBJ1-2	TRBV6-1	TRBD1	NA	TGTGCCAGCAGTGAGGACAGGGGGCAACGTGGCTACACCTTC	CASSEDRGQRGYTF
TRBJ2-3	TRBV27	NA	once	TGTGCCAGCAGAAAACAAGGGACAGATACGCAGTATTTT	CASRKQGTDTQYF
TRBJ1-1	TRBV5-1	TRBD1	NA	TGCGCCAGCAGGAACACAGGGGGAACTGAAGCTTTCTTT	CASRNTGGTEAFF
TRBJ2-3	TRBV13	NA	NA	TGTGCCAGCAGCCCCGACGGACGACTAGGGAGGAGAGATACGCAGTATTTT	CASSPDGRLGRRDTQYF
TRBJ2-1	TRBV27	NA	NA	TGTGCCAGCAGTCTCAAAGGGGTAGCCCCAGGGTTCTTC	CASSLKGVAPGFF
TRBJ1-2	TRBV10-3	TRBD1	NA	TGTGCCATCAGTGAGTCGGGGCAGGGGGCTGCTGGCTACACCTTC	CAISESGQGAAGYTF
TRBJ1-2	TRBV5-4	NA	NA	TGTGCCAGCAGCTTCCGTTCAGGGGACGGCTATGGCTACACCTTC	CASSFRSGDGYGYTF
TRBJ2-1	TRBV2	NA	NA	TGTGCCAGCAGTGACAGGGGCCATCGGAATGAGCAGTTCTTC	CASSDRGHRNEQFF
TRBJ2-1	TRBV4-2	NA	NA	TGTGCCAGCAGCCAAGAGCTCGGGGACTCCTACAATGAGCAGTTCTTC	CASSQELGDSYNEQFF
TRBJ2-3	TRBV11-2	NA	once	TGTGCCAGCAGCCCGCTGACTAGTTTCCCAGATACGCAGTATTTT	CASSPLTSFPDTQYF
TRBJ1-2	TRBV6-6	NA	few	TGTGCCAGCAGTTCCCCAGCTAACTATGGCTACACCTTC	CASSSPANYGYTF
TRBJ2-7	TRBV19	NA	NA	TGTGCCAGTAGTATTCAGCGGAACTCCTACGAGCAGTACTTC	CASSIQRNSYEQYF
TRBJ1-1	TRBV9	NA	NA	TGTGCCAGCACGCGATTCTCGAACACTGAAGCTTTCTTT	CASTRFSNTEAFF
TRBJ2-7	TRBV5-4	NA	NA	TGTGCCAGCAGCTTGGGCGTGGGCTCAGGGTACTCCTACGAGCAGTACTTC	CASSLGVGSGYSYEQYF
TRBJ2-7	TRBV7-2	NA	NA	TGTGCCAGCAGCTCCCGTTCAGGGGCGGACGAGCAGTACTTC	CASSSRSGADEQYF
TRBJ2-1	TRBV9	NA	NA	TGTGCCAGCAGCGTAGACCCGGGGCACACCGATGAGCAGTTCTTC	CASSVDPGHTDEQFF
TRBJ2-1	TRBV9	NA	NA	TGTGCCAGCAGCGTAGAGGGTTTTAGCGACAATGAGCAGTTCTTC	CASSVEGFSDNEQFF